This T cell receptor beta chain is from a study of post-analysis software for immune sequencing data. Turning to the study itself: The cohort encompassed relapsing-remitting, secondary progressive and progressive-relapsing multiple sclerosis disease courses. Study-level results: Pronounced co-clustering by F measure was evident among identically batched samples. With TRBV5-6, TRBV5-1 and TRBV20-1 included, 4 to 6 TRBV segments were more frequent in patients than in controls. Significantly decreased normalized Chao1 diversity was recorded for multiple sclerosis patients relative to controls.

This CDR3 contains 15 residues. The V end lost 5 bases, the J end lost 0 bases, and 13 bases lay between the germline ends. Germline V CDR1 and CDR2: MGHRA, YSYEKL. cDNA libraries of TCR beta carried unique molecular identifiers. Each batch of roughly 1 to 10 million T cells produced roughly 0.5 million cDNA molecules. TCRdb itself ran the PCR reads through MiXCR, one entry per CDR3 protein. The sample consists of under 650,000 distinct CDR3 sequences, roughly 40% of them appearing once. A note on this clonotype: Its antigen is not known.

Material for sequencing was blood. The V call is TRBV4-1, the J call TRBJ1-1, with D unclear. This sequence originates from a girl aged 5 to 17 with multiple sclerosis. CDR3 protein: CASSGDRGMNTEAFF. CDR3 bases: TGCGCCAGCAGCGGCGATCGGGGAATGAACACTGAAGCTTTCTTT.